A selection of T cell receptor beta chains follows, all from one sample in a study of shared clonotypes between healthy human individuals. Sequencing was performed with immunoSEQ multiplex PCR; in TCRdb, only in-frame clones are kept and a portion is missing. The data contain some 2,000,000 clones, roughly 96% of them seen just once; the ten biggest clones take up 0.1% to 0.15%. The sequenced sample consisted of naive CD4+ T cells sorted from blood. The origin of the receptors is a man aged 18 to 30 in good health. Each CDR3 is given with its conserved first and last residue. The order of the fields is CDR3 protein, CDR3 DNA, V gene, J gene, clone size, D gene. D genes are given only for firm matches. For some rows the clone size is stated as once, few or many, or as a class when expanded; others skip it.

CDR3aa: CAWTGRETQYF
CDR3nt: TGTGCCTGGACGGGGCGAGAGACCCAGTACTTC
v_gene: TRBV30
j_gene: TRBJ2-5
abundance: -
d_gene: -

CDR3aa: CASSTSGTGNEKLFF
CDR3nt: TGTGCCAGTAGTACTTCCGGGACGGGTAATGAAAAACTGTTTTTT
v_gene: TRBV19
j_gene: TRBJ1-4
abundance: -
d_gene: -

CDR3aa: CASSSKRFGQGRTEAFF
CDR3nt: TGTGCCAGCAGCTCAAAGAGATTCGGACAGGGAAGGACTGAAGCTTTCTTT
v_gene: TRBV7-8
j_gene: TRBJ1-1
abundance: -
d_gene: TRBD1

CDR3aa: CASSRNAAGEQFF
CDR3nt: TGTGCCAGCAGCCGTAACGCGGCGGGAGAGCAGTTCTTC
v_gene: TRBV7-2
j_gene: TRBJ2-1
abundance: -
d_gene: -

CDR3aa: CASRTGQYSNQPQHF
CDR3nt: TGTGCGAGCAGGACAGGACAATATAGCAATCAGCCCCAGCATTTT
v_gene: TRBV2
j_gene: TRBJ1-5
abundance: -
d_gene: TRBD1

CDR3aa: CASSPGTGGEKLFF
CDR3nt: TGTGCCAGCAGCCCCGGGACAGGTGGGGAAAAACTGTTTTTT
v_gene: TRBV7-8
j_gene: TRBJ1-4
abundance: -
d_gene: TRBD1

CDR3aa: CASSLVTNTGELFF
CDR3nt: TGTGCCAGCAGCTTAGTGACCAACACCGGGGAGCTGTTTTTT
v_gene: TRBV7-6
j_gene: TRBJ2-2
abundance: -
d_gene: -

CDR3aa: CASSADRGSYEQYF
CDR3nt: TGTGCCAGTAGTGCCGACAGGGGATCCTACGAGCAGTACTTC
v_gene: TRBV19
j_gene: TRBJ2-7
abundance: -
d_gene: TRBD1

CDR3aa: CASMGQGNTGELFF
CDR3nt: TGTGCCAGCATGGGACAGGGGAACACCGGGGAGCTGTTTTTT
v_gene: TRBV2
j_gene: TRBJ2-2
abundance: -
d_gene: TRBD1

CDR3aa: CASSRGAGTGSTDTQYF
CDR3nt: TGCGCCAGCAGCCGGGGGGCCGGGACAGGAAGCACAGATACGCAGTATTTT
v_gene: TRBV5-1
j_gene: TRBJ2-3
abundance: -
d_gene: -

CDR3aa: CAISESGGASYEQYF
CDR3nt: TGTGCCATCAGTGAGTCGGGGGGGGCTTCCTACGAGCAGTACTTC
v_gene: TRBV10-3
j_gene: TRBJ2-7
abundance: -
d_gene: -

CDR3aa: CASSLNRRGLGNQPQHF
CDR3nt: TGTGCCAGCAGCTTAAACCGCCGGGGGCTTGGCAATCAGCCCCAGCATTTT
v_gene: TRBV7-8
j_gene: TRBJ1-5
abundance: -
d_gene: -

CDR3aa: CASSLQGSQETQYF
CDR3nt: TGCGCCAGCAGCCTGCAGGGGAGCCAAGAGACCCAGTACTTC
v_gene: TRBV5-1
j_gene: TRBJ2-5
abundance: -
d_gene: -

CDR3aa: CASSQEMEGTSGRKDTQYF
CDR3nt: TGCGCCAGCAGCCAAGAAATGGAAGGGACTAGCGGGAGGAAAGATACGCAGTATTTT
v_gene: TRBV4-3
j_gene: TRBJ2-3
abundance: -
d_gene: TRBD2

CDR3aa: CASSADSYEQYF
CDR3nt: TGTGCCAGCAGCGCTGATTCCTACGAGCAGTACTTC
v_gene: TRBV28
j_gene: TRBJ2-7
abundance: once
d_gene: -

CDR3aa: CASTPPPPGQGFNEQFF
CDR3nt: TGTGCCAGCACCCCTCCCCCCCCGGGACAGGGTTTCAATGAGCAGTTCTTC
v_gene: TRBV11-2
j_gene: TRBJ2-1
abundance: -
d_gene: TRBD1

CDR3aa: CASRLGTSGNYEQYF
CDR3nt: TGTGCCAGCAGGCTAGGGACTAGCGGGAACTACGAGCAGTACTTC
v_gene: TRBV7-2
j_gene: TRBJ2-7
abundance: once
d_gene: TRBD2

CDR3aa: CASSPDGRGDNQPQHF
CDR3nt: TGTGCCAGCTCACCAGATGGCAGGGGGGACAATCAGCCCCAGCATTTT
v_gene: TRBV18
j_gene: TRBJ1-5
abundance: -
d_gene: TRBD1

CDR3aa: CASSVREDFSGANVLTF
CDR3nt: TGTGCCAGCAGCGTCAGGGAGGATTTCTCTGGGGCCAACGTCCTGACTTTC
v_gene: TRBV7-9
j_gene: TRBJ2-6
abundance: -
d_gene: -

CDR3aa: CASSETSFGNIQYF
CDR3nt: TGTGCCAGCAGTGAAACCTCCTTTGGGAACATTCAGTACTTC
v_gene: TRBV6-1
j_gene: TRBJ2-4
abundance: -
d_gene: -

CDR3aa: CASSFLTKSLGYNEQFF
CDR3nt: TGTGCCAGCAGCTTCCTAACGAAGTCGCTTGGATACAATGAGCAGTTCTTC
v_gene: TRBV5-6
j_gene: TRBJ2-1
abundance: -
d_gene: -

CDR3aa: CASSPRGTAGNTIYF
CDR3nt: TGTGCCAGCAGCCCTAGGGGGACTGCTGGAAACACCATATATTTT
v_gene: TRBV7-9
j_gene: TRBJ1-3
abundance: -
d_gene: -

CDR3aa: CASSLNRNPGVSLHF
CDR3nt: TGTGCCAGCTCACTCAACAGGAACCCGGGGGTTTCCCTCCACTTT
v_gene: TRBV18
j_gene: TRBJ1-6
abundance: -
d_gene: -

CDR3aa: CASPPNKAVADTQYF
CDR3nt: TGTGCCAGCCCCCCCAATAAGGCTGTGGCAGATACGCAGTATTTT
v_gene: TRBV28
j_gene: TRBJ2-3
abundance: -
d_gene: -

CDR3aa: CSARDTPEQFF
CDR3nt: TGCAGTGCTAGAGACACTCCTGAGCAGTTCTTC
v_gene: TRBV20-1
j_gene: TRBJ2-1
abundance: -
d_gene: -

CDR3aa: CSVAHRLSSYEQYF
CDR3nt: TGCAGCGTTGCCCACAGGTTGAGCTCCTACGAGCAGTACTTC
v_gene: TRBV29-1
j_gene: TRBJ2-7
abundance: -
d_gene: -

CDR3aa: CASSEEVTGELFF
CDR3nt: TGTGCCAGCAGTGAAGAGGTGACCGGGGAGCTGTTTTTT
v_gene: TRBV2
j_gene: TRBJ2-2
abundance: -
d_gene: -

CDR3aa: CASSEGMRGTDTQYF
CDR3nt: TGTGCCAGCAGCGAGGGGATGCGGGGCACAGATACGCAGTATTTT
v_gene: TRBV14
j_gene: TRBJ2-3
abundance: -
d_gene: -

CDR3aa: CASSLAGGLYGYTF
CDR3nt: TGTGCCAGCAGCTTAGCCGGGGGGCTCTATGGCTACACCTTC
v_gene: TRBV7-9
j_gene: TRBJ1-2
abundance: few
d_gene: -

CDR3aa: CASSAGPLGGGELFF
CDR3nt: TGCGCCAGCAGCGCTGGTCCCCTGGGCGGCGGGGAGCTGTTTTTT
v_gene: TRBV5-1
j_gene: TRBJ2-2
abundance: -
d_gene: -

CDR3aa: CASSPPGQPNTEAFF
CDR3nt: TGCGCCAGCAGCCCACCGGGACAGCCGAACACTGAAGCTTTCTTT
v_gene: TRBV4-1
j_gene: TRBJ1-1
abundance: -
d_gene: TRBD1

CDR3aa: CATRPGTAEQYF
CDR3nt: TGTGCCACCCGTCCCGGGACAGCCGAGCAGTACTTC
v_gene: TRBV25-1
j_gene: TRBJ2-7
abundance: -
d_gene: TRBD1

CDR3aa: CASSSPGGGTQYF
CDR3nt: TGTGCCAGCAGTTCCCCGGGGGGCGGTACGCAGTATTTT
v_gene: TRBV6-5
j_gene: TRBJ2-3
abundance: -
d_gene: -

CDR3aa: CAARGAGANVLTF
CDR3nt: TGTGCCGCTAGGGGTGCTGGGGCCAACGTCCTGACTTTC
v_gene: TRBV27
j_gene: TRBJ2-6
abundance: -
d_gene: -

CDR3aa: CAISDPRLNTGYGYTF
CDR3nt: TGTGCCATCAGTGATCCCAGACTCAACACCGGCTATGGCTACACCTTC
v_gene: TRBV10-3
j_gene: TRBJ1-2
abundance: -
d_gene: -

CDR3aa: CASSPSSRGRGNQPQHF
CDR3nt: TGCGCCAGCAGCCCCTCTAGTCGAGGTCGTGGCAATCAGCCCCAGCATTTT
v_gene: TRBV4-3
j_gene: TRBJ1-5
abundance: -
d_gene: -

CDR3aa: CASSLWTTYEQYF
CDR3nt: TGCGCCAGCAGCCTGTGGACCACCTACGAGCAGTACTTC
v_gene: TRBV4-3
j_gene: TRBJ2-7
abundance: -
d_gene: -

CDR3aa: CASSPTVAGGSTDTQYF
CDR3nt: TGCGCCAGCAGCCCGACCGTAGCGGGAGGGAGCACAGATACGCAGTATTTT
v_gene: TRBV5-1
j_gene: TRBJ2-3
abundance: -
d_gene: TRBD2

CDR3aa: CASIRNRAPSSYNEQFF
CDR3nt: TGTGCCAGCATCCGGAACAGGGCCCCAAGTTCCTACAATGAGCAGTTCTTC
v_gene: TRBV7-8
j_gene: TRBJ2-1
abundance: -
d_gene: -

CDR3aa: CASARVQGNSPLHF
CDR3nt: TGTGCCAGCGCTCGAGTGCAGGGTAATTCACCCCTCCACTTT
v_gene: TRBV28
j_gene: TRBJ1-6
abundance: -
d_gene: -

CDR3aa: CASSSWTGTNTGELFF
CDR3nt: TGTGCCAGCAGCTCCTGGACAGGGACTAACACCGGGGAGCTGTTTTTT
v_gene: TRBV11-3
j_gene: TRBJ2-2
abundance: -
d_gene: TRBD1

CDR3aa: CASSEWIWNYGYTF
CDR3nt: TGTGCCAGCAGCGAATGGATCTGGAACTATGGCTACACCTTC
v_gene: TRBV5-8
j_gene: TRBJ1-2
abundance: -
d_gene: -

CDR3aa: CASSNLGTVSYGYTF
CDR3nt: TGTGCCAGCTCGAACCTTGGGACAGTTTCCTATGGCTACACCTTC
v_gene: TRBV18
j_gene: TRBJ1-2
abundance: -
d_gene: TRBD1

CDR3aa: CASSEAGYRNEQFF
CDR3nt: TGTGCCAGCAGTGAGGCAGGCTACCGTAATGAGCAGTTCTTC
v_gene: TRBV2
j_gene: TRBJ2-1
abundance: -
d_gene: -

CDR3aa: CATKWTSDSYEQYF
CDR3nt: TGTGCCACCAAATGGACTAGCGACTCCTACGAGCAGTACTTC
v_gene: TRBV2
j_gene: TRBJ2-7
abundance: -
d_gene: TRBD2